The entry below describes one TCR beta chain. This specimen comes from a study of cytomegalovirus exposure and HLA in healthy donors. This CDR3 has 17 amino acids. The germline V gene has CDR1 SEHNR and CDR2 FQNEAQ (reference sequence). V gave up 0 bases and J gave up 3 bases; unmatched junction bases: 9. The PCR was carried out with 60 Vbeta primers and 13 Jbeta primers. Generated by immunoSEQ multiplex PCR, the TCRdb table keeps only in-frame clones and is missing some. The table shows 100,000 to 150,000 clones, with over 60% occurring only once. Sequenced: PBMCs. The receptor comes from a male donor in good health and CMV-seropositive. This chain links TRBV7-9 with TRBJ2-3, with TRBD1 matching over 7 bases. DNA for the CDR3: TGTGCCAGCAGCTTAGCCCAAGGGGGCCTTTGGACAGATACGCAGTATTTT. Its translation is CASSLAQGGLWTDTQYF.